The 25 T cell receptor beta chains given below trace back to one sample, sequenced in a study of T cells in Graves' hyperthyroidism and ophthalmopathy. Researchers amplified the TCR beta CDR3 regions from RNA transcripts. TCR CDR3 underwent first-round RT-PCR with the HTBI primer set. Each CDR3 protein gets one entry after TCRdb re-called the multiplex PCR reads with MiXCR. The table has about 480,000 distinct CDR3 sequences, around a quarter seen once. The sample comprised blood. Receptor source: a woman aged 25 to 39 with Graves' ophthalmopathy.

The sample holds many counts of this clonotype. This chain uses TRBV3-1 with TRBJ2-5; D remains ambiguous. Looked up from germline, CDR1 is LGHDT and CDR2 is YNNKEL (reference sequence). There are 13 residues in the CDR3. Trimming pared 2 bases from V and 7 bases from J, leaving 11 bases between. The CDR3 coding sequence is TGTGCCAGCAGCCAAACGAGTTGGGGGACCCAGTACTTC. Amino acid sequence: CASSQTSWGTQYF.

In this sample, this clonotype turned up many times. The V gene is TRBV27, the J gene TRBJ1-5; TRBD1 is a possible D gene (5 bases). Trimming removed 1 base from V and 0 bases from J, with 13 bases in between. The CDR3 is 17 amino acids. The germline gives CDR1 MNHEY, CDR2 SMNVEV (reference sequence). The CDR3 protein is CASSLWDGSGSNQPQHF. CDR3 in DNA: TGTGCCAGCAGTTTATGGGACGGTTCTGGTAGCAATCAGCCCCAGCATTTT.

This clonotype came up many times. This chain uses TRBV25-1 with TRBJ1-2, with D perhaps matching TRBD1 (5 bases). Germline lookup yields CDR1 MGHDK and CDR2 SYGVNS. This CDR3 has 14 residues. V was shortened by 3 bases and J by 2 bases, with 10 bases between the two germline ends. The CDR3 region is CASSDRRGNYGYTF. The CDR3 DNA sequence: TGTGCCAGCAGTGATCGCCGGGGCAACTATGGCTACACCTTC.

The rearrangement joins TRBV11-3 to TRBJ2-2; a weak D match, TRBD2 (5 bases). The CDR3 runs to 13 residues. Germline-derived CDR1 and CDR2 are SGHNT and YENEEA. Trimming cost V 1 base and J 6 bases, with 6 bases left between them. This CDR3 is CASSLASPGELFF. The CDR3 DNA is TGTGCCAGCAGCTTAGCTAGCCCCGGGGAGCTGTTTTTT.

This clonotype was observed at least ten times. V and J are TRBV10-3 and TRBJ2-2; 7 positions agree with TRBD2. There are 16 residues in the CDR3. The trim removed 2 bases at V and 4 bases at J, leaving 7 bases unmatched. Germline CDR1 ENHRY, CDR2 SYGVKD. As DNA, the CDR3 is TGTGCCATCAGTGAGGTTCTAGCGGTGAGCACCGGGGAGCTGTTTTTT. This sequence encodes CAISEVLAVSTGELFF.

This clonotype has at least ten counts. V is TRBV12-3 or TRBV12-4 and J is TRBJ1-5; D is possibly TRBD1 (6 bases). The CDR3 has 17 residues. Trimming removed 3 bases from V and 2 bases from J, with 17 bases in between. The CDR3 DNA sequence: TGTGCCAGCAGTTTTGGCAGGGGCGCTTCTGGCAATCAGCCCCAGCATTTT. This sequence encodes CASSFGRGASGNQPQHF.

This clonotype was counted ten times or more. The chain links TRBV19 to TRBJ2-7; D unresolved. The CDR3 is made up of 12 amino acids. Germline CDR1 and CDR2: LNHDA and SQIVND (reference sequence). Trimming shortened V by 5 bases and J by 6 bases, and 11 bases separated the two germline ends. The CDR3 protein is CASSGSGGEQYF. CDR3 nucleotide sequence: TGTGCCAGTAGTGGCTCTGGCGGCGAGCAGTACTTC.

This clonotype was seen at least ten times. The J gene is TRBJ2-7, the V gene TRBV2, with D unclear. CDR1 is SNHLY, CDR2 FYNNEI, per germline. The CDR3 consists of 14 residues. V lost 3 bases and J lost 6, with 15 bases in between. The CDR3 DNA reads TGTGCCAGCAGTGACTTGATCGGTGGAGTCGAGCAGTACTTC. This sequence encodes CASSDLIGGVEQYF.

The V and J genes are TRBV28 and TRBJ2-2; 8 bases align to TRBD2. There are 15 residues in the CDR3. The V segment lost 2 bases and the J segment 7 bases; nucleotides outside the gene matches: 6. From germline, CDR1 is MDHEN and CDR2 SYDVKM. CDR3 region: CASSLGLAGGGELFF. The CDR3 nucleotides are TGTGCCAGCAGTTTAGGGCTAGCGGGCGGCGGGGAGCTGTTTTTT.

This clonotype was counted many times. This chain links TRBV7-9 with TRBJ2-5, with unresolved D. The CDR3 runs 14 residues. Germline CDR1 reads SEHNR; CDR2 reads FQNEAQ (reference sequence). V shed 3 bases and J shed 1 base, with 9 bases lying between them. The CDR3 loop reads CASSFELTQETQYF. CDR3 in DNA: TGTGCCAGCAGCTTCGAACTGACCCAAGAGACCCAGTACTTC.

This chain joins TRBV30 and TRBJ1-1; possible D gene TRBD1, 6 bases. Germline CDR1 reads GTSNPN; CDR2 reads SVGIG (reference sequence). V lost 5 bases and J lost 1, with 17 bases in between. The CDR3 runs to 15 residues. CDR3 sequence: CAWATGRGRNTEAFF. CDR3 sequence (DNA): TGTGCCTGGGCCACAGGGCGCGGACGGAACACTGAAGCTTTCTTT.

This clonotype has a handful of counts. This chain uses TRBV5-1 with TRBJ2-7, with D uncertain. Germline CDR1 and CDR2: SGHRS and YFSETQ. The CDR3 spans 13 residues. V lost 7 bases, J lost 0 bases, and 11 bases lay in between. DNA of the CDR3: TGCGCCAGCGGACGACACGGCTCCTACGAGCAGTACTTC. As protein: CASGRHGSYEQYF.

This chain uses TRBV12-3 or TRBV12-4 with TRBJ1-1; weak D call: TRBD1 (5 bases). V was pared by 7 bases and J by 5 bases, with 17 bases between. This CDR3 spans 14 amino acids. For the CDR3, the DNA is TGTGCCAGCACACACCATGGGGGAGGTACTGAAGCTTTCTTT. Its protein product is CASTHHGGGTEAFF.

This clonotype was seen repeatedly, ten times or more. V is TRBV27 and J is TRBJ1-5, with D unresolved. CDR1 is MNHEY, CDR2 SMNVEV, per germline (reference sequence). V lost 0 bases, J lost 0 bases, and 6 bases lay in between. The CDR3 has 15 amino acids. Here the CDR3 reads CASSLSLSSNQPQHF. CDR3 nucleotide sequence: TGTGCCAGCAGTTTATCTCTCAGTAGCAATCAGCCCCAGCATTTT.

This clonotype was counted ten times or more. The chain couples TRBV6-1 to TRBJ2-2; 7 bases match TRBD2. This CDR3 is built from 15 residues. V shed 6 bases, J shed 4 bases, and the junction held 8 bases outside the gene matches. Germline V gene data show CDR1 as MNHNS and CDR2 as SASEGT. CDR3 DNA sequence: TGTGCCAGCAGAACGCGGGGGTTAGGCACCGGGGAGCTGTTTTTT. Its translation: CASRTRGLGTGELFF.

V gene TRBV2 combines with J gene TRBJ2-7; a weak D match, TRBD2 (6 bases). Trimming removed 5 bases at V and 5 bases at J, with 22 bases between. This CDR3 comprises 16 residues. Germline lookup yields CDR1 SNHLY and CDR2 FYNNEI. The CDR3 protein is CASSPHGRGFLDEQYF. The CDR3 DNA reads as TGTGCCAGCAGTCCTCATGGGCGGGGATTCCTCGACGAGCAGTACTTC.

This clonotype came up a few times. V gene TRBV12-3 or TRBV12-4 combines with J gene TRBJ2-5; TRBD1 is a possible D gene (8 bases). The CDR3 sequence is 15 residues long. With 4 bases removed from V and 4 bases from J, the gap between germline ends came to 16 bases. The CDR3 nucleotides read TGTGCCAGCAGTTCCAGACAGGGGAGGGGAGAGACCCAGTACTTC. It encodes CASSSRQGRGETQYF.

This clonotype was detected a few times. This chain uses TRBV29-1 with TRBJ2-4, with a tentative D call TRBD2 (7 bases). Germline V CDR1 and CDR2: SQVTM, ANQGSEA. The CDR3 runs 15 residues. The germline V and J ends were trimmed by 2 bases and 5 bases, with 16 bases remaining between them. CDR3 DNA sequence: TGCAGCGTTGAACCCCGGGAAGGGGGGGAAAACATTCAGTACTTC. Its protein is CSVEPREGGENIQYF.

In its sample, this clonotype was seen many times. This chain connects TRBV4-1 to TRBJ2-7; 10 bases line up with TRBD1. Trimming took 0 bases from V and 3 from J; bases not matched to a gene: 8. CDR1 is MGHRA, CDR2 YSYEKL, per germline. This CDR3 has 17 residues. The CDR3: CASSQEGTGDGVYEQYF. Here the CDR3 DNA reads TGCGCCAGCAGCCAAGAAGGGACAGGGGACGGGGTCTACGAGCAGTACTTC.

This clonotype was detected a few times. The chain carries TRBV7-2 and TRBJ1-1, with D possibly TRBD1 on 5 matching bases. Germline lookup yields CDR1 SGHTA and CDR2 FQGNSA. The CDR3 spans 15 residues. V shed 5 bases and J shed 2 bases, with 15 bases lying between them. CDR3 sequence reads: CASSPELGTNTEAFF. The CDR3 DNA sequence: TGTGCCAGCAGCCCAGAATTGGGGACCAACACTGAAGCTTTCTTT. Full variable domain (outside the CDR3, taken from reference TRBV7-2 and TRBJ1-1): GAGVSQSPSNKVTEKGKDVELRCDPISGHTALYWYRQSLGQGLEFLIYFQGNSAPDKSGLPSDRFSAERTGGSVSTLTIQRTQQEDSAVYLCASSPELGTNTEAFFGQGTRLTVV.

V gene TRBV5-1 combines with J gene TRBJ2-7; the D gene is possibly TRBD1 (6 bases). The CDR3 is 14 amino acids. Germline assignment: CDR1 SGHRS and CDR2 YFSETQ. V was shortened by 0 bases and J by 3 bases, with 10 bases between the two germline ends. The CDR3 region is CASSLAGVLYEQYF. CDR3 in DNA: TGCGCCAGCAGCTTGGCAGGGGTTCTCTACGAGCAGTACTTC.

This clonotype was counted at least ten times. The rearrangement joins TRBV19 to TRBJ1-3; tentative D call: TRBD1 (5 bases). The CDR3 is 14 amino acids. V gave up 6 bases and J gave up 4 bases, with 13 bases separating them. Germline V CDR1 and CDR2: LNHDA, SQIVND (reference sequence). In nucleotides, the CDR3 is TGTGCCAGTAGGCCCTCGGGGCAAGGAAACACCATATATTTT. The encoded protein is CASRPSGQGNTIYF.

In this sample, this clonotype turned up many times. Mismatch with germline at one junction end may stem from a read error. V is TRBV20-1 and J is TRBJ2-7; tentatively, D is TRBD1 (6 bases). This CDR3 contains 14 residues. Germline CDR1 reads DFQATT; CDR2 reads SNEGSKA (reference sequence). This CDR3 is CSTRGPGVRRKQYF. In DNA form, the CDR3 reads TGCAGTACTAGGGGCCCAGGGGTTCGGCGGAAGCAGTACTTC.

This clonotype was seen at least ten times. V usage is TRBV15 and J usage is TRBJ2-7, with D possibly TRBD2 on 5 matching bases. Germline loops: CDR1 LNHNV, CDR2 YYDKDF (reference sequence). Trimming took off 1 base at V and 2 bases at J, with 12 bases between the two ends. The CDR3 is 15 amino acids. The CDR3 sequence: CATSRVAGEAYEQYF. The CDR3 DNA reads TGTGCCACCAGCAGAGTTGCGGGTGAAGCCTACGAGCAGTACTTC.

This clonotype was recorded at least ten times. The CDR3 sequence is CASSGGRANYYEQYF. The CDR3 nucleotides are TGTGCCAGCAGTGGGGGTAGGGCCAACTACTACGAGCAGTACTTC. The chain is built from TRBV2 and TRBJ2-7; D is undetermined. Germline V CDR1 and CDR2: SNHLY, FYNNEI. The CDR3 consists of 15 residues. V lost 4 bases to trimming and J lost 3 bases, with 16 bases between them.